The clone carrying this TCR beta chain was observed a handful of times. Its target is unknown. TCRalpha and TCRbeta libraries used 5'RACE with constant-segment primers and UMIs. TCRdb processed the 5' RACE reads anew with MiXCR; each CDR3 protein has one entry. This table has around 370,000 distinct CDR3 sequences, under 25% appearing once. The CDR3 covers 14 residues. V shed 0 bases and J shed 1 base, with 6 bases lying between them. CDR1 MGHRA and CDR2 YSYEKL come from the germline V gene. The entry originates in a study of T-cell memory formation after mild COVID-19. Study at large: Among the donors, TCR clusters were largely specific to each donor. Points from the study as a whole: CD4+ bias marked clones expanding day 15 to 37, unlike balanced contracting clones.

The TCR comes from an adult woman who had mild COVID-19 (a few samples of this study predate the infection). Cell type and time point are not known. V is TRBV4-1 and J is TRBJ1-1; D is unresolved. Sequencing input: PBMCs or a T cell subset sorted from them (not recorded which). CDR3 bases: TGCGCCAGCAGCCAAGAACGGCAGAACACTGAAGCTTTCTTT. Its translation is CASSQERQNTEAFF.